This entry is about one TCR beta chain. The data stem from a study of patients and donors after allogeneic stem cell transplantation. TCRdb reanalysed the RT-PCR reads using MiXCR and keeps one entry per CDR3 protein. The sample shows about 160,000 distinct CDR3 sequences, about a third of them seen only once. The CDR3 extends over 14 amino acids. The V end was cut by 2 bases, the J end by 5 bases, with 10 bases between. Material: blood, either unsorted or a sorted T cell fraction (not recorded which). V is TRBV12-3 or TRBV12-4 and J is TRBJ2-1; D remains ambiguous. The sequence came from a human donor who was either an allogeneic HSCT recipient or a stem cell or donor lymphocyte infusion donor (not recorded which). It is not recorded whose cells these are; they may come from a transplant donor. The CDR3 reads CASSLSTPDNEQFF. CDR3 nucleotide sequence: TGTGCCAGCAGTTTATCCACCCCGGACAATGAGCAGTTCTTC.